This TCR beta chain stems from a study of beta chain features in type 1 diabetes. Reverse transcribing all isolated RNA meant expressed TCRB transcripts were sequenced. TCRdb's table, derived via immunoSEQ multiplex PCR, lists solely in-frame clones and lacks some. The table includes 95,000 to 150,000 clones, 16% detected once. Per germline, CDR1 SGDLS and CDR2 YYNGEE. The CDR3 runs to 14 residues. Study conclusions and caveats: In every one of the four CD4+ subsets, TCRB CDR3s were moderately but significantly shorter in Type 1 diabetes patients. Here, the possible influence of HLA type (on TCRB rearrangement) remained unresolved.

This clone came up a few times. No antigen is known for it. The chain is built from TRBV9 and TRBJ2-5, with D perhaps TRBD2 (6 bases). The DNA end lines up better with TRBJ2-7; the J call may be wrong. The source material was central memory CD4+ T cells from blood. The clonotype originates from a man younger than 40 with type 1 diabetes. In DNA, the CDR3 is TGTGCCAGCAGCGTAGATTGGTATAGCGGCGAGCAGTACTTC. As protein: CASSVDWYSGEQYF.